This section outlines one TCR beta chain sequence together with its context. Its antigen is as yet unknown. This entry belongs to a study of monozygotic twins with inflammatory bowel disease. Germline V gives CDR1 GTSNPN, CDR2 SVGIG (reference sequence). The CDR3 spans 15 residues. The authors ran two nested PCRs of about 16 and 10 cycles on TCRalpha and TCRbeta cDNA. TCRdb re-called the 5' RACE reads; one entry per CDR3 protein, DNA not given. The sample totals approximately 160,000 distinct CDR3 sequences. Study-wide points: Part of the variability in patient repertoires may have come from differing immunosuppressive treatments.

Sequenced sample: blood. V and J are TRBV30 and TRBJ1-1. This clonotype was sampled from a human donor with ulcerative colitis or Crohn's disease, or a healthy co-twin of an affected twin (not recorded which). CDR3 protein: CAWTLGPGSFDEAFF.